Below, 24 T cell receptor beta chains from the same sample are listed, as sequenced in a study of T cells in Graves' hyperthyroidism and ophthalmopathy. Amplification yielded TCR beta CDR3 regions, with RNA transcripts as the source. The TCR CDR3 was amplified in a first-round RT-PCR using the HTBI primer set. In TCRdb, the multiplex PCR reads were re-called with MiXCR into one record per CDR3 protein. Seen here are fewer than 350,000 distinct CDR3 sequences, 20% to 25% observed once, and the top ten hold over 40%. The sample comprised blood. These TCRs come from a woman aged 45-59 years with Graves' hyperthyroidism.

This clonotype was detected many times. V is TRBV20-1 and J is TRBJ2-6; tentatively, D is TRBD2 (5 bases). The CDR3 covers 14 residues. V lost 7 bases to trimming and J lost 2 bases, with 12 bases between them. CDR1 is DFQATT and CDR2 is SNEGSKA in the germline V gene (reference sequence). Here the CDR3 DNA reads TGCAGTGTTCCCATAGCGACTGGGGCCAACGTCCTGACTTTC. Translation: CSVPIATGANVLTF.

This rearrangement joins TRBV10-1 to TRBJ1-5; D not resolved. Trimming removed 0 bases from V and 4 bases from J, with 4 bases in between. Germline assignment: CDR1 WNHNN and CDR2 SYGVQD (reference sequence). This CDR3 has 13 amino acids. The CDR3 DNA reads TGCGCCAGCAGTGAGTCGCAAAATCAGCCCCAGCATTTT. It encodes CASSESQNQPQHF.

DNA for the CDR3: TGCGCCAGCAGCTTGGTCCCCGATCGATTGAATGAGCAGTACTTC. It is translated as CASSLVPDRLNEQYF. This rearrangement joins TRBV5-1 to TRBJ2-7; D is ambiguous. Between the trimmed V and J ends, which lost 0 bases and 7 bases, there was a span of 17 bases. Germline loops: CDR1 SGHRS, CDR2 YFSETQ. This CDR3 is built from 15 residues.

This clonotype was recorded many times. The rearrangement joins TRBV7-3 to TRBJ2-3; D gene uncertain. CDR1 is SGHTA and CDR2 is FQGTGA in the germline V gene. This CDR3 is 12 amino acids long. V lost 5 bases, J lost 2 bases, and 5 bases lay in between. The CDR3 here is CASSPDTDTQYF. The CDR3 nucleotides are TGTGCCAGCAGCCCAGACACAGATACGCAGTATTTT.

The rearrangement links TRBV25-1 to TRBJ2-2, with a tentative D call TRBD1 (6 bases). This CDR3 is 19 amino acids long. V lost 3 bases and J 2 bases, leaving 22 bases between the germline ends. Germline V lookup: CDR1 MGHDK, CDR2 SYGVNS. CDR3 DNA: TGTGCCAGCAGTGACCGGACAGACAACTTCGGATTCAACACCGGGGAGCTGTTTTTT. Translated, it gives CASSDRTDNFGFNTGELFF.

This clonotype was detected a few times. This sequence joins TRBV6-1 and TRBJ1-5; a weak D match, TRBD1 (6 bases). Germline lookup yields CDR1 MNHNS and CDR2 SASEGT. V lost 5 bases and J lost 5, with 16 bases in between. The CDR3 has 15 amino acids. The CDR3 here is CASSSRQEVYQPQHF. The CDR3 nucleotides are TGTGCCAGCAGTAGCCGACAGGAGGTATATCAGCCCCAGCATTTT.

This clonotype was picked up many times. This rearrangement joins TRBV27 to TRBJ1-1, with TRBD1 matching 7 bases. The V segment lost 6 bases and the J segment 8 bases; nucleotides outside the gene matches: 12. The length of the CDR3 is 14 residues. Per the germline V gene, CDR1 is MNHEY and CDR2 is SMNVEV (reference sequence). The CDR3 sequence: CASRPDRARREAFF. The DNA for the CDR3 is TGTGCCAGCAGACCTGACAGGGCCAGAAGAGAAGCTTTCTTT.

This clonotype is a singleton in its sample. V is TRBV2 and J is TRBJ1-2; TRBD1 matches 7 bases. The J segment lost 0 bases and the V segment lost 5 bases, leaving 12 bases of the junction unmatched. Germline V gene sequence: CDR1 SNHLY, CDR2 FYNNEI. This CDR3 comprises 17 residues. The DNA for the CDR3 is TGTGCCAGCAGTTACTCGTACCCTAGGGGGCCTAACTATGGCTACACCTTC. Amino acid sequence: CASSYSYPRGPNYGYTF.

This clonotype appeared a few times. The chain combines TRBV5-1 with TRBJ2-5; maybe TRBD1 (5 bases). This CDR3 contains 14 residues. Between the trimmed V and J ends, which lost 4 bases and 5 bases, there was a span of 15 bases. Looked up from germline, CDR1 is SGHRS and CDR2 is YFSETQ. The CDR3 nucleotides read TGCGCCAGCAGCGGGGCGTCCCTCAGGGAGACCCAGTACTTC. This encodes CASSGASLRETQYF. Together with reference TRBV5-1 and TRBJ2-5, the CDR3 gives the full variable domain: KAGVTQTPRYLIKTRGQQVTLSCSPISGHRSVSWYQQTPGQGLQFLFEYFSETQRNKGNFPGRFSGRQFSNSRSEMNVSTLELGDSALYLCASSGASLRETQYFGPGTRLLVL.

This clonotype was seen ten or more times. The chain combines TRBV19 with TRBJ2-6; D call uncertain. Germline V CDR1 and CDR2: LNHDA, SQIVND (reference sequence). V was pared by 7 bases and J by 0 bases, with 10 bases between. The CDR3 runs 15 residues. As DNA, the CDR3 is TGTGCCAGTATTGACGGCTCCTCTGGGGCCAACGTCCTGACTTTC. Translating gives CASIDGSSGANVLTF.

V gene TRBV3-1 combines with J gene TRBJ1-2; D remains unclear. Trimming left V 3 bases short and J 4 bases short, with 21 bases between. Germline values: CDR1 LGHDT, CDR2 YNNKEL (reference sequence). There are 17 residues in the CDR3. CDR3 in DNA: TGTGCCAGCAGCCATCTCGTCCTCATCGGTGTTGGCTATGGCTACACCTTC. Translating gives CASSHLVLIGVGYGYTF.

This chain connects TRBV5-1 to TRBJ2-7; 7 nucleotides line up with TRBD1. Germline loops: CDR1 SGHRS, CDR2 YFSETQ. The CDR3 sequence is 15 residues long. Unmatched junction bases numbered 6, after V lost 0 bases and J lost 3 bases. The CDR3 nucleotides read TGCGCCAGCAGCTTGGGGGGACAGCGGCACTACGAGCAGTACTTC. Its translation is CASSLGGQRHYEQYF.

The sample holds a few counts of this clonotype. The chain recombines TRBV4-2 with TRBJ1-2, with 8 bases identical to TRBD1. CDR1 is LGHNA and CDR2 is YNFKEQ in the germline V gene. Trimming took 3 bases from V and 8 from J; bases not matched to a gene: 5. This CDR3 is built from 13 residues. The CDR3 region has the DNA TGTGCCAGCAGCCATAAGACAGGGGCGGGCTACACCTTC. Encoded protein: CASSHKTGAGYTF.

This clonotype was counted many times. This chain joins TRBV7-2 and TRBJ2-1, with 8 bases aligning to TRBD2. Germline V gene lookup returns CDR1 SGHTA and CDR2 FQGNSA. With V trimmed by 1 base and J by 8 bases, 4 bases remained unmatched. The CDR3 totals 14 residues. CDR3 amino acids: CASSLDGGADEQFF. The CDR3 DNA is TGTGCCAGCAGCTTAGACGGGGGGGCCGATGAGCAGTTCTTC.

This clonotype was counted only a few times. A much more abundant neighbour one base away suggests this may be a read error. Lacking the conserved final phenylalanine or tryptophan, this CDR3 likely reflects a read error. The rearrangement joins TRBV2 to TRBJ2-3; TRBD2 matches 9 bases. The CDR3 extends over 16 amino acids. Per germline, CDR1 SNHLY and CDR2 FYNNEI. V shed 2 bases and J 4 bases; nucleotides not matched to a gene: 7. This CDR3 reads CASSEQGGGAADTQYL. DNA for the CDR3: TGTGCCAGCAGTGAACAAGGCGGGGGGGCTGCAGATACGCAGTATCTT.

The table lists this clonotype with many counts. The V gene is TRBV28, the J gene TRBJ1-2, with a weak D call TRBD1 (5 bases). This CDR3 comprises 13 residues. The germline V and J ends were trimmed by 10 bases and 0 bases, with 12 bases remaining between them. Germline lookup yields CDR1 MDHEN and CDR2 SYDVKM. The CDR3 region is CATSTEANYGYTF. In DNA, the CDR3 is TGTGCCACCTCGACAGAAGCTAACTATGGCTACACCTTC.

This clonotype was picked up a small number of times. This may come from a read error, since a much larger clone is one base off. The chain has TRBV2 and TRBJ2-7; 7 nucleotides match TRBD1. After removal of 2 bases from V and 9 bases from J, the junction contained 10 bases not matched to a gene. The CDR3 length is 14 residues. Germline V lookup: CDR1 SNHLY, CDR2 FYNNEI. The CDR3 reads CASSELQGVGGQYF. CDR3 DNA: TGTGCCAGCAGTGAATTGCAGGGGGTCGGCGGGCAGTACTTC. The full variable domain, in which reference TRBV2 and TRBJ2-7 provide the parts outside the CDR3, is EPEVTQTPSHQVTQMGQEVILRCVPISNHLYFYWYRQILGQKVEFLVSFYNNEISEKSEIFDDQFSVERPDGSNFTLKIRSTKLEDSAMYFCASSELQGVGGQYFGPGTRLTVT.

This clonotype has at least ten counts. For the CDR3, the DNA is TGTGCCAGCAGTCCCCCGGTCGGGGCCAACGTCCTGACTTTC. It specifies CASSPPVGANVLTF. This chain links TRBV28 with TRBJ2-6; no reliable D call. This CDR3 has 14 residues. V was shortened by 5 bases and J by 4 bases, with 9 bases between the two germline ends. Per the germline V gene, CDR1 is MDHEN and CDR2 is SYDVKM.

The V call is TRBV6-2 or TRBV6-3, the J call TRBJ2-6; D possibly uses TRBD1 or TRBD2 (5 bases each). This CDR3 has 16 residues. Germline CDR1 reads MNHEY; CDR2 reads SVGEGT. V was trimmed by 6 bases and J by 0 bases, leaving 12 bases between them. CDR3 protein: CASRTPGTSGANVLTF. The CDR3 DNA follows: TGTGCCAGCAGGACCCCGGGGACCTCTGGGGCCAACGTCCTGACTTTC.

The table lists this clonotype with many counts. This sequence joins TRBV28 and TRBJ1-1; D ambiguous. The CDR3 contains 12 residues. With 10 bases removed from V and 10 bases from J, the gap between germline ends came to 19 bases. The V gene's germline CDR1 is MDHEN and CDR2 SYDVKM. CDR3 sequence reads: CAIQDRELGAFF. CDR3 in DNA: TGTGCCATACAAGACCGCGAACTAGGAGCTTTCTTT.

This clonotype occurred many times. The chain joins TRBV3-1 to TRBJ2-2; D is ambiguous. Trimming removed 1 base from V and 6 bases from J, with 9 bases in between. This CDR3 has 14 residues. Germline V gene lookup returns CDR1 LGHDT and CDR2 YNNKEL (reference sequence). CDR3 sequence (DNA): TGTGCCAGCAGCCAAGGAATGTGGGCCGGGGAGCTGTTTTTT. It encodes CASSQGMWAGELFF. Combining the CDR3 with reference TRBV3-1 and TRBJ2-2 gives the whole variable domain DTAVSQTPKYLVTQMGNDKSIKCEQNLGHDTMYWYKQDSKKFLKIMFSYNNKELIINETVPNRFSPKSPDKAHLNLHINSLELGDSAVYFCASSQGMWAGELFFGEGSRLTVL.

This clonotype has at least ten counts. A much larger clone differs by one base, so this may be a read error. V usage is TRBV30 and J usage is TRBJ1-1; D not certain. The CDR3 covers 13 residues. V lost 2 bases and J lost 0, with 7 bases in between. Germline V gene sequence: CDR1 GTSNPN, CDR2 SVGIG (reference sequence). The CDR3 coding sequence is TGTGCCTGGAGTAAAGGGATGAACACTGAAGCTTTCTTT. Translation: CAWSKGMNTEAFF.

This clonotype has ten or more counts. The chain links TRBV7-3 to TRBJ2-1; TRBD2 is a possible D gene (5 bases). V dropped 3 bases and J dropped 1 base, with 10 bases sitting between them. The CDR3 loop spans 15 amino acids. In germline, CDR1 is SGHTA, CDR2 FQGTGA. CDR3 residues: CASSFGLGSYNEQFF. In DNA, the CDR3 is TGTGCCAGCAGCTTCGGACTTGGGTCCTACAATGAGCAGTTCTTC.

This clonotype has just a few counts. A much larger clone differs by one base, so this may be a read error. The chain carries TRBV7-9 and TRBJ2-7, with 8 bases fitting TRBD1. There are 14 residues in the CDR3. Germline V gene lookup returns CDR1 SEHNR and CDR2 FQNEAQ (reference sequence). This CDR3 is CAGSLEDRGYEQYF. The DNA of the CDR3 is TGTGCCGGCAGCTTAGAAGACAGGGGCTACGAGCAGTACTTC.